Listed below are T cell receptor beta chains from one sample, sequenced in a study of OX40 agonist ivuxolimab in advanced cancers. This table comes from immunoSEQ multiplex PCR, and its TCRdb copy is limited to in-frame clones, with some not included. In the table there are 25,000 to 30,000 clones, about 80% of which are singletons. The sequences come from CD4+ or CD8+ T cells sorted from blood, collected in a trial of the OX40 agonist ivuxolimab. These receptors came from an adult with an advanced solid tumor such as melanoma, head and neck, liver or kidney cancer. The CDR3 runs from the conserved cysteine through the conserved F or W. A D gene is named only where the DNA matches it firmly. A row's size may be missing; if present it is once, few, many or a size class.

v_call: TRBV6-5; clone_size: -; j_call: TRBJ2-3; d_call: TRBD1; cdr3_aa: CASSRGQEADTQYF; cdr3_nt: TGTGCCAGCAGCAGAGGACAGGAGGCAGATACGCAGTATTTT
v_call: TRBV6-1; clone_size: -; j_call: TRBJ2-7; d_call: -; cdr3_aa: CASSYEIYEQYF; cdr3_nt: TGTGCCAGCAGTTATGAGATCTACGAGCAGTACTTC
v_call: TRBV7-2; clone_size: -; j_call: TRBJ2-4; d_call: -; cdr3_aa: CASSVGGDLAKNIQYF; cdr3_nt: TGTGCCAGCAGCGTAGGCGGGGATTTAGCCAAAAACATTCAGTACTTC
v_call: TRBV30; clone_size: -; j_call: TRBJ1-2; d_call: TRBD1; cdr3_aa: CAWSPPSTGVWGYTF; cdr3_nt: TGTGCCTGGTCCCCGCCTTCGACAGGGGTATGGGGCTACACCTTC
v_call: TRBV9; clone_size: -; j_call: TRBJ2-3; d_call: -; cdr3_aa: CASSVVLGTDTQYF; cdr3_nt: TGTGCCAGCAGCGTAGTACTCGGCACAGATACGCAGTATTTT
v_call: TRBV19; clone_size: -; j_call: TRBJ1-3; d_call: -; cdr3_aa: CASSITVARAGNTIYF; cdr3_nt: TGTGCCAGTAGTATTACAGTGGCCCGGGCTGGAAACACCATATATTTT
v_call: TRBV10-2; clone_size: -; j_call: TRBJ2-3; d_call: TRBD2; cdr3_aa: CASTRGGYTDTQYF; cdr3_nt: TGCGCCAGCACCCGCGGGGGGTACACAGATACGCAGTATTTT
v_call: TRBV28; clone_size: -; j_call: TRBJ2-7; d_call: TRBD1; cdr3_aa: CASSTWGRQGSGLNEQYF; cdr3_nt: TGTGCCAGCAGTACCTGGGGCAGACAGGGCTCGGGCCTAAACGAGCAGTACTTC
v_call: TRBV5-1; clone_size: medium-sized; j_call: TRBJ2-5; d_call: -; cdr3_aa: CASSFRETQYF; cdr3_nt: TGCGCCAGCAGCTTCCGAGAGACCCAGTACTTC
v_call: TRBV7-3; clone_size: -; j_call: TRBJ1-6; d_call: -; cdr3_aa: CASSFYGDNSPLHF; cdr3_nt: TGTGCCAGCAGCTTTTACGGCGATAATTCACCCCTCCACTTT
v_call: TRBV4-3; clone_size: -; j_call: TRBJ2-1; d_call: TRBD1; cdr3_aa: CASSLGTGVLNEQFF; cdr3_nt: TGCGCCAGCAGCCTCGGGACAGGGGTCCTAAATGAGCAGTTCTTC
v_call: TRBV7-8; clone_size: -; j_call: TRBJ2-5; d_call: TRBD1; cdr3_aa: CASSAALTTGWYETQYF; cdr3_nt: TGTGCCAGCAGCGCAGCATTAACGACAGGGTGGTATGAGACCCAGTACTTC
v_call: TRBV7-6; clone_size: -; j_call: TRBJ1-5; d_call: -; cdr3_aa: CASSQWAGGSNQPQHF; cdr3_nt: TGTGCCAGCAGCCAGTGGGCCGGGGGGAGCAATCAGCCCCAGCATTTT
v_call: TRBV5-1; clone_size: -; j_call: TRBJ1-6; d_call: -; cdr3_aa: CASSLVGAGAHSPLHF; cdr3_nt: TGCGCCAGCAGCTTGGTTGGTGCGGGGGCTCATTCACCCCTCCACTTT
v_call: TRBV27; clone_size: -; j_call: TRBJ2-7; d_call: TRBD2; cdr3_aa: CASSPHPGGDEQYF; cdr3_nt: TGTGCCAGCAGTCCCCACCCCGGGGGGGACGAGCAGTACTTC